The source of this T cell receptor (beta chain) is a study of shared clonotypes between healthy human individuals. The wider study: Samples came from two female and a few male donors aged 18 to 49. General study points: Researchers sampled only blood; tissue repertoires likely differ.

Naive CD8 cells lacked CD45RO, underwent positive selection for CCR7 and left out terminally differentiated effector memory CD45RA+ cells. Each sorted subset replicate got 200 ng genomic DNA, 25,000 to 30,000 genomes. Clones were sequenced by immunoSEQ multiplex PCR, and TCRdb holds only the in-frame ones, with some missing. The sample consists of about 580,000 clones, about 98% of them appearing once. In the case of this clone: Its antigen is unknown.

This receptor was taken from a young man in good health. Source material: naive CD8+ T cells sorted from blood.

As DNA, the CDR3 is TGTGCCAGCAGCGAGGGACAGGGACTATACAATGAGCAGTTCTTC. It yields the protein CASSEGQGLYNEQFF. This chain uses TRBV7-8 with TRBJ2-1; TRBD1 matches at 9 bases. CDR3 length equals 15 residues. Germline V CDR1 and CDR2: SGHVS, FQNEAQ. J lost 4 bases, V lost 5 bases, and 6 bases had no gene match.